This TCR beta chain was identified during a study of CD8 T cells in Susac syndrome. Across the study: Treatment status at blood draw for the Susac syndrome patients was therapy-naive, corticosteroids, or intravenous immunoglobulin alone. Study results and caveats: In Susac syndrome, CD8+ expansion was highest in TEMRA and active disease. By the study's own acknowledgment, its TCR sequencing and HLA analysis included relatively few individuals.

V shed 5 bases, J shed 5 bases, and the junction held 3 bases outside the gene matches. Germline V gives CDR1 MNHEY, CDR2 SVGEGT. There are 13 residues in the CDR3. In regard to this clonotype: Its antigen is not identified.

In contrast to the negatively isolated CD8+ and CD4+ T cells, TEMRA cells were FACS-enriched. Random hexamers primed reverse transcription of about 0.5 to 1 ug RNA. One entry per CDR3 protein results from TCRdb running MiXCR on the immunoSEQ multiplex PCR reads. In the table there are roughly 88,000 distinct CDR3 sequences, 95% to 96% of which are singletons. This sequence was found in a human donor with Susac syndrome. Sequencing input: CD8+ T cells from PBMCs. This chain connects TRBV6-2 or TRBV6-3 to TRBJ2-7, with 10 bases fitting TRBD2. CDR3 DNA sequence: TGTGCCAGCAGTAAGGGACTAGCGAACGAGCAGTACTTC. This translates into CASSKGLANEQYF.